What follows is one T cell receptor beta chain and its context. As yet, its antigen is unknown. The record originates from a study of shared clonotypes between healthy human individuals. The data were produced by immunoSEQ multiplex PCR, yet TCRdb's version contains in-frame clones alone and is incomplete. This sample yields around 700,000 clones, of which 74% are seen a single time; 1.7% belongs to the top ten. Germline CDR1 is MNHNS and CDR2 is SASEGT. The CDR3 has 15 residues. V was trimmed by 5 bases and J by 0 bases, leaving 11 bases between them. Study-wide findings and caveats: Memory subsets generally showed smaller estimated richness than naive subsets did. When naive CD4 clonotypes were compared across several donors, around 5% were shared. Some clonotypes were shared by all four sorted-subset donors, while others were not shared. The non-shared ones had lower generation probabilities than the shared ones.

The chain uses TRBV6-1 and TRBJ2-1; no reliable D call. The clonotype comes from a woman aged 25 to 39 in good health. Sequencing was carried out using memory CD4+ T cells sorted from blood. Noted subset: CD45RA-negative fraction. CDR3 sequence reads: CASSPQSGSYNEQFF. The CDR3, as DNA: TGTGCCAGCAGTCCCCAATCGGGCTCCTACAATGAGCAGTTCTTC.